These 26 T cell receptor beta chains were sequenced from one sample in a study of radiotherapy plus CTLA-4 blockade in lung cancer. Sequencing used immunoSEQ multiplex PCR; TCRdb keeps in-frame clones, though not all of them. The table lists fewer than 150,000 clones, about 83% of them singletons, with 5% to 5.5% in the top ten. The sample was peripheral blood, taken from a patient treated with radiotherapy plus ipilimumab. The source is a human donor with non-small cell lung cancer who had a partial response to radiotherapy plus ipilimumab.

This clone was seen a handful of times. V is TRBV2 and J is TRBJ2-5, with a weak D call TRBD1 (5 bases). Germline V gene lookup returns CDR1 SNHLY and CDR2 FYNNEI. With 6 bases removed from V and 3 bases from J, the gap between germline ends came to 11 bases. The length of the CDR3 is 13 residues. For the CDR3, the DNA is TGTGCCAGCAGGAGACAGCTAGAAGAGACCCAGTACTTC. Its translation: CASRRQLEETQYF.

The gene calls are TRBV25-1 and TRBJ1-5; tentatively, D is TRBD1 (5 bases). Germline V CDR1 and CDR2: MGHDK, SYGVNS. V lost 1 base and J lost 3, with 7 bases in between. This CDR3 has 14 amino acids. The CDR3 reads CASSEWGNNQPQHF. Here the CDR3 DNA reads TGTGCCAGCAGTGAATGGGGCAACAATCAGCCCCAGCATTTT.

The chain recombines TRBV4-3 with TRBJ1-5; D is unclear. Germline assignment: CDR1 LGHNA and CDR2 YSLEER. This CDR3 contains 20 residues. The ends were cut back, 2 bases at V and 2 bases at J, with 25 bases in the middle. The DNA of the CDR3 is TGCGCCAGCAGCCAACGGAAAAGGCCCAGGTATATTTGGGGCAATCAGCCCCAGCATTTT. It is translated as CASSQRKRPRYIWGNQPQHF.

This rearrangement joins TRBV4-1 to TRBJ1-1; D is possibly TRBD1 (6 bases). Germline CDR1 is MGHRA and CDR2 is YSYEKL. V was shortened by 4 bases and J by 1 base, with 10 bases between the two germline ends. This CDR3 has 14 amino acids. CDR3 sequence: CASSPRGGNTEAFF. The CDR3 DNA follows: TGCGCCAGCAGCCCCCGAGGGGGGAACACTGAAGCTTTCTTT.

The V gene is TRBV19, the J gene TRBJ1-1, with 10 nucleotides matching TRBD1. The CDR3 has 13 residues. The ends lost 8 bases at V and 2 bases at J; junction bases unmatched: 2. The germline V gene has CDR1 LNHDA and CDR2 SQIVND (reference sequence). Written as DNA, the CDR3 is TGTGCCAGTGGGGACAGGGGTAACACTGAAGCTTTCTTT. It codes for CASGDRGNTEAFF.

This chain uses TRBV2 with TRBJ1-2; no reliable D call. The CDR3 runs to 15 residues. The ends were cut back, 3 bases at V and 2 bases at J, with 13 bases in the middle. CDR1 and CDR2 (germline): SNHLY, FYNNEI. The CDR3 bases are TGTGCCAGCAGTGAGGTCGAGACATCAAACTATGGCTACACCTTC. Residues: CASSEVETSNYGYTF.

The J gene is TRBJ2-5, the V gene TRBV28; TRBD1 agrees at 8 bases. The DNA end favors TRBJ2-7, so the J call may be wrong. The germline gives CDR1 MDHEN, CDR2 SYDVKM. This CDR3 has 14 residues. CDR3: CASRTGALSYEQYF. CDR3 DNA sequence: TGTGCCAGCAGGACAGGGGCCCTCTCCTACGAGCAGTACTTC.

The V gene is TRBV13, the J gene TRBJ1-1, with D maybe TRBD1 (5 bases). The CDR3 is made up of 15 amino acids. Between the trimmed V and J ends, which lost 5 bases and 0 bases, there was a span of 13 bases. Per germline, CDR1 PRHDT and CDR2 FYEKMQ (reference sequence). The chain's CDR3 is CASSPWGGMNTEAFF. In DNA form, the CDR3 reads TGTGCCAGCAGCCCCTGGGGGGGGATGAACACTGAAGCTTTCTTT.

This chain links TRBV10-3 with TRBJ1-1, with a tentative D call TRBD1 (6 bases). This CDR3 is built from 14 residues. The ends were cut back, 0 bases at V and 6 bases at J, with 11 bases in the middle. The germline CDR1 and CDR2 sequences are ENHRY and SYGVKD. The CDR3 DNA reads TGTGCCATCAGTGAGTCGTGGGGGCCGGCTGAAGCTTTCTTT. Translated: CAISESWGPAEAFF.

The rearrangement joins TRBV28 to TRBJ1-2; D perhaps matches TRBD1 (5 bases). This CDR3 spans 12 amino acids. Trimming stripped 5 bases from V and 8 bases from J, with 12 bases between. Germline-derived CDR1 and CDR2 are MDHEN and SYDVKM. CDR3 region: CASSQQADGYTF. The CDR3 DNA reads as TGTGCCAGCAGTCAACAGGCCGACGGCTACACCTTC.

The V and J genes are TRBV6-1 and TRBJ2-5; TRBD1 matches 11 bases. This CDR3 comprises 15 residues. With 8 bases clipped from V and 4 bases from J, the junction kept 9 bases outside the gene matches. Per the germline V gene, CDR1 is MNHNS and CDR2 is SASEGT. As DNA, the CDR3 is TGTGCCAGCTCACGGACAGGGGGCACGGGAGAGACCCAGTACTTC. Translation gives CASSRTGGTGETQYF.

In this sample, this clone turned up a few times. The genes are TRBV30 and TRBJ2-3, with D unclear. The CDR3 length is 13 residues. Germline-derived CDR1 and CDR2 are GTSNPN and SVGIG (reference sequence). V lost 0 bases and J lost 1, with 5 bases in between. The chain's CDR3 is CAWSVLGTDTQYF. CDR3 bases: TGTGCCTGGAGTGTACTGGGCACAGATACGCAGTATTTT.

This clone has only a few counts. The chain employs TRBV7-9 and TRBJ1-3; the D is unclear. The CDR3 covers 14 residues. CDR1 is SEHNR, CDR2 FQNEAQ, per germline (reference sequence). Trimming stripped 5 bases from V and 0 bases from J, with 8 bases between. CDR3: CASSQPSSGNTIYF. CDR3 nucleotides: TGTGCCAGCAGCCAACCTAGCTCTGGAAACACCATATATTTT.

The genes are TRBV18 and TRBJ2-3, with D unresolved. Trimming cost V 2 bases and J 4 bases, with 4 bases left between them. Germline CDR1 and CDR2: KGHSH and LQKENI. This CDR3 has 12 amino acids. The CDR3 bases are TGTGCCAGCTCACCAGAGTCAGATACGCAGTATTTT. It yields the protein CASSPESDTQYF.

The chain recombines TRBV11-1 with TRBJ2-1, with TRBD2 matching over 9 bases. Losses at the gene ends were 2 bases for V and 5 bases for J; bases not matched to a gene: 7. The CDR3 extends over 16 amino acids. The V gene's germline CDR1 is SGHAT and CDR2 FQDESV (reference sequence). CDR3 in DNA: TGTGCCAGCAGCTTATTGACTAGCGGAGGGGACAATGAGCAGTTCTTC. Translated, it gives CASSLLTSGGDNEQFF.

DNA of the CDR3: TGTGCCAGCTCTCGGGACAGGGCAGGGAGCACTGAAGCTTTCTTT. Amino acid sequence: CASSRDRAGSTEAFF. The genes are TRBV18 and TRBJ1-1; TRBD1 matches 9 bases. V was pared by 6 bases and J by 4 bases, with 9 bases of the junction left unmatched. This CDR3 is 15 amino acids long. CDR1 and CDR2 (germline): KGHSH, LQKENI.

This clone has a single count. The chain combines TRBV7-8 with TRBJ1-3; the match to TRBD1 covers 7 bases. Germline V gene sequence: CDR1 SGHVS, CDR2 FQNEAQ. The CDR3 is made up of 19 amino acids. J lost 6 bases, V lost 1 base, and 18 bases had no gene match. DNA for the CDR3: TGTGCCAGCAGCTTAGATTTAGGACAGGTGCCGAAGAAGTTAAACACCATATATTTT. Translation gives CASSLDLGQVPKKLNTIYF. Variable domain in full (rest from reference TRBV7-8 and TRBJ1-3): GAGVSQSPRYKVAKRGQDVALRCDPISGHVSLFWYQQALGQGPEFLTYFQNEAQLDKSGLPSDRFFAERPEGSVSTLKIQRTQQEDSAVYLCASSLDLGQVPKKLNTIYFGEGSWLTVV.

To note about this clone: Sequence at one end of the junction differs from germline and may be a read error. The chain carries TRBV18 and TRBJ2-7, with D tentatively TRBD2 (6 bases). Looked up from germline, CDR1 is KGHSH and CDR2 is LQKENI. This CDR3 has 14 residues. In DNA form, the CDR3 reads TGTGCCAGCTCATCACCCACAGTCGGGGGCGAGCAGTACTTC. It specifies CASSSPTVGGEQYF. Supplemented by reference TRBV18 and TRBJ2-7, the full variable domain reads NAGVMQNPRHLVRRRGQEARLRCSPMKGHSHVYWYRQLPEEGLKFMVYLQKENIIDESGMPKERFSAEFPKEGPSILRIQQVVRGDSAAYFCASSSPTVGGEQYFGPGTRLTVT.

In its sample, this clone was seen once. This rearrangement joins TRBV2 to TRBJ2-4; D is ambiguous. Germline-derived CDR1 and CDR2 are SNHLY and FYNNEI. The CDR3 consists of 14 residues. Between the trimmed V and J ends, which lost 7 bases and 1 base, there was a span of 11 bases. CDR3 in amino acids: CASTGELAKNIQYF. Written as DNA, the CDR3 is TGTGCCAGCACAGGCGAGTTGGCCAAAAACATTCAGTACTTC.

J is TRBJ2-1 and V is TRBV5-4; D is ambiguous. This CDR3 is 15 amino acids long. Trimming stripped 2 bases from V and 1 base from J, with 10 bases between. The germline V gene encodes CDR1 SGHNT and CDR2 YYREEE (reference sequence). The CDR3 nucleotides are TGTGCCAGCAGCTTTAGGAGTGTATCCTACAATGAGCAGTTCTTC. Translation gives CASSFRSVSYNEQFF. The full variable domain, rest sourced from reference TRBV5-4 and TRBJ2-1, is ETGVTQSPTHLIKTRGQQVTLRCSSQSGHNTVSWYQQALGQGPQFIFQYYREEENGRGNFPPRFSGLQFPNYSSELNVNALELDDSALYLCASSFRSVSYNEQFFGPGTRLTVL.

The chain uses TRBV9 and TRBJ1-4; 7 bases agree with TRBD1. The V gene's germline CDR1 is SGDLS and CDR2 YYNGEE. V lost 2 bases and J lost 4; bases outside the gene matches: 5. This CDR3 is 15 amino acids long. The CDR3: CASSVLGTDNEKLFF. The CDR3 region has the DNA TGTGCCAGCAGCGTTTTAGGGACAGATAATGAAAAACTGTTTTTT.

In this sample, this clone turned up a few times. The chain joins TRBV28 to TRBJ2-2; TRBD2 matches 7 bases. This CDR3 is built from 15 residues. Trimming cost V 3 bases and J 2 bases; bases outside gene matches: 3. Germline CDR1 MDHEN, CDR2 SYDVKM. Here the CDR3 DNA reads TGTGCCAGCAGTTTTCTAGCGGCCAACACCGGGGAGCTGTTTTTT. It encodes CASSFLAANTGELFF.

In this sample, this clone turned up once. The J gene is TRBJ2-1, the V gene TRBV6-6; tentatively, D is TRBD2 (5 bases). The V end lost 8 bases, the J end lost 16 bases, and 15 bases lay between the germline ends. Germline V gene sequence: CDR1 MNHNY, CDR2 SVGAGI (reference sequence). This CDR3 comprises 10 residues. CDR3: CASGLASSFF. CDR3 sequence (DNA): TGTGCCAGCGGTCTAGCTTCCTCCTTCTTC.

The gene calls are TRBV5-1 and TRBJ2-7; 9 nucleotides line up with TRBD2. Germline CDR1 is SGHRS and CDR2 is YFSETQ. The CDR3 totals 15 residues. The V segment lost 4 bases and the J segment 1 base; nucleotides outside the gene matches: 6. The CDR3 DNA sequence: TGCGCCAGCAGCCCTAGTAGCGGGGGATCCTACGAGCAGTACTTC. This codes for CASSPSSGGSYEQYF.

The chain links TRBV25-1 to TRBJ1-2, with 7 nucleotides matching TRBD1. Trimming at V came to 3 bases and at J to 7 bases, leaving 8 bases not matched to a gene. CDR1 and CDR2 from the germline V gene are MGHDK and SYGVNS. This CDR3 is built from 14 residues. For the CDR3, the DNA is TGTGCCAGCAGTGATCTGGGGGCAGGGGGTGGCTACACCTTC. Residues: CASSDLGAGGGYTF.

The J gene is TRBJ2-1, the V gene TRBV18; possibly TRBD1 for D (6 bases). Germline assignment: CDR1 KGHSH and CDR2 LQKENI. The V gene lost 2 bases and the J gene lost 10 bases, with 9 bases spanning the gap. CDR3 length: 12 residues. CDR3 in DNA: TGTGCCAGCTCACCATACGACAGGGAGCAGTTCTTC. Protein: CASSPYDREQFF. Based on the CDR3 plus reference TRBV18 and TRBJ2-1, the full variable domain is NAGVMQNPRHLVRRRGQEARLRCSPMKGHSHVYWYRQLPEEGLKFMVYLQKENIIDESGMPKERFSAEFPKEGPSILRIQQVVRGDSAAYFCASSPYDREQFFGPGTRLTVL.